The 11 T cell receptor beta chains below come from one sample, sequenced in a study of T cells expressing NK-cell markers. TCRdb reanalyzed the 5' RACE reads and collapses them to one entry per CDR3 protein, without DNA. Its listing shows about 460,000 distinct CDR3 sequences. The specimen sequenced was blood T cells: a sorted CD56 or NKG2C T cell subset, CD4+ or CD8+ T cells, or bulk PBMC T cells (not recorded which). Receptors originate from a woman aged 50 to 60 in good health.

The chain carries TRBV18 and TRBJ2-1; TCRdb designates TRBD2, a call that cannot be tested without DNA. Germline V lookup: CDR1 KGHSH, CDR2 LQKENI. This CDR3 has 17 amino acids. CDR3 region: CASSPPGSGGGVVEQFF.

The chain employs TRBV6-6 and TRBJ2-5; TCRdb outputs TRBD1, but without DNA this stays unchecked. The CDR3 is 14 amino acids. Germline CDR1 reads MNHNY; CDR2 reads SVGAGI (reference sequence). The CDR3 sequence is CASSYLTGRETQYF.

This chain joins TRBV27 and TRBJ2-1; absent DNA, TCRdb's TRBD2 call cannot be checked. CDR1 is MNHEY and CDR2 is SMNVEV in the germline V gene (reference sequence). This CDR3 spans 16 amino acids. The CDR3 loop is CASSLIGTSVGNEQFF.

This chain uses TRBV5-1 with TRBJ1-2; TCRdb picks TRBD1, but there is no DNA to check that call. The CDR3 covers 14 residues. Germline values: CDR1 SGHRS, CDR2 YFSETQ. CDR3 amino acids: CASSFVGGAGGYTF. Variable domain in full (rest from reference TRBV5-1 and TRBJ1-2): KAGVTQTPRYLIKTRGQQVTLSCSPISGHRSVSWYQQTPGQGLQFLFEYFSETQRNKGNFPGRFSGRQFSNSRSEMNVSTLELGDSALYLCASSFVGGAGGYTFGSGTRLTVV.

V and J are TRBV11-2 and TRBJ2-1; without DNA, the TCRdb call of TRBD1 cannot be checked. CDR1 and CDR2 (germline): SGHAT, FQNNGV. This CDR3 comprises 18 residues. CDR3 protein: CASSLGRDVRRVSNEQFF.

The chain uses TRBV7-9 and TRBJ1-5. Germline assignment: CDR1 SEHNR and CDR2 FQNEAQ (reference sequence). The CDR3 runs 14 residues. CDR3 sequence: CASSFDSYDQPQHF.

J is TRBJ1-5 and V is TRBV12-3 or TRBV12-4; the D call of TRBD1 rests on TCRdb alone, since no DNA is present to check it. This CDR3 spans 13 amino acids. CDR3: CASSRQGRQPQHF.

The chain links TRBV20-1 to TRBJ2-3; TCRdb indicates TRBD2, and absent DNA this call remains unverified. This CDR3 spans 16 amino acids. Germline CDR1 reads DFQATT; CDR2 reads SNEGSKA (reference sequence). CDR3 sequence reads: CSARGGASGPTDTQYF.

The chain links TRBV11-2 to TRBJ1-1; TCRdb proposes TRBD1, but this gene call is untestable without DNA. Germline V lookup: CDR1 SGHAT, CDR2 FQNNGV. This CDR3 region has 18 residues. CDR3 residues: CASSLGSLTGAANTEAFF.

The rearrangement uses TRBV20-1 and TRBJ2-1; TCRdb selects TRBD2, and the lack of DNA leaves this call unchecked. Per the germline V gene, CDR1 is DFQATT and CDR2 is SNEGSKA (reference sequence). The CDR3 is 14 residues long. CDR3: CSADPGLVLGEQFF.

The CDR3 protein is CASSLGRGRGTEAFF. The gene calls are TRBV27 and TRBJ1-1; without DNA, the TCRdb call of TRBD1 cannot be checked. Germline CDR1 and CDR2: MNHEY and SMNVEV (reference sequence). The CDR3 loop spans 15 amino acids.